The sequence of this TCR beta chain was determined in a study of blood T cell repertoires in COVID-19. Overall study context: The United States, Italy and Spain were the sources of the acute and convalescent COVID-19 samples. The cDNA or gDNA used as material had been derived from T cells, B-cell-depleted T cells, or PBMCs.

Per the original data handling: The assay estimated nucleated cells by amplifying reference gene primers. Assay used: immunoSEQ multiplex PCR; TCRdb lists only in-frame clones, some missing. The DNA gave D and trimming, while V, J and clone size come from that table. The table records some 80,000 clones, roughly 80% of them present only once. V was trimmed by 0 bases and J by 1 base, leaving 6 bases between them. The CDR3 has 14 residues. CDR1 is KGHSH, CDR2 LQKENI, per germline. The rearrangement uses TRBV18 and TRBJ1-1; D is unclear. Input material: peripheral blood. This clonotype was sampled from a woman in her thirties or forties with active or convalescent COVID-19. DNA for the CDR3: TGTGCCAGCTCACCACCGTCAGGGAACACTGAAGCTTTCTTT. It is translated as CASSPPSGNTEAFF.